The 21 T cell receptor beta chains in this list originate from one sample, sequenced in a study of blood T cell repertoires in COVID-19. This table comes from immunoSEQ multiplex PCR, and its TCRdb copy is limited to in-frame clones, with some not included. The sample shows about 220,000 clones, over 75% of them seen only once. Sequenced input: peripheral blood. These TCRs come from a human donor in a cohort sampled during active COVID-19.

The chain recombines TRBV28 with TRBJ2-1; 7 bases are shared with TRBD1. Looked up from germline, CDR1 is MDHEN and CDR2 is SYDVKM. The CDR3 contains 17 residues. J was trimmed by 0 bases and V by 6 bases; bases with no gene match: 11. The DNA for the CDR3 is TGTGCCAGCAGACACATTTTACAGGGGAGCTCCTACAATGAGCAGTTCTTC. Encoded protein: CASRHILQGSSYNEQFF.

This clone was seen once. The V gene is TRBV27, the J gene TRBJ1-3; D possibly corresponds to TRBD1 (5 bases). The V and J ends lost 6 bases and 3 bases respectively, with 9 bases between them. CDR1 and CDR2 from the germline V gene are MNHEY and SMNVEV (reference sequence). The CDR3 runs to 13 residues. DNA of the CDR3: TGTGCCAGCAGGGGGGACTTTGGAAACACCATATATTTT. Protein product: CASRGDFGNTIYF.

CDR3 DNA sequence: TGTGCCAGCTCACCTCCCGTGCCACTCTATGGCTACACCTTC. Protein: CASSPPVPLYGYTF. The V gene is TRBV18, the J gene TRBJ1-2; D not resolved. CDR3 size: 14 residues. Trimming took off 3 bases at V and 4 bases at J, with 12 bases between the two ends. CDR1 is KGHSH and CDR2 is LQKENI in the germline V gene.

Written as DNA, the CDR3 is TGCGCCAGCAGCCTCCGGACTAGCTCCTACGAGCAGTACTTC. Protein: CASSLRTSSYEQYF. This chain links TRBV5-1 with TRBJ2-7; 7 bases match TRBD2. J lost 0 bases, V lost 4 bases, and 4 bases had no gene match. The CDR3 covers 14 residues. Looked up from germline, CDR1 is SGHRS and CDR2 is YFSETQ.

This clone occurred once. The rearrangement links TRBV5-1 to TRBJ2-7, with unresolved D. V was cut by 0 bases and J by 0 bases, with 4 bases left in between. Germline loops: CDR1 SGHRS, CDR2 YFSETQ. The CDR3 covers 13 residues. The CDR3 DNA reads TGCGCCAGCAGCTTGGGGAGCTCCTACGAGCAGTACTTC. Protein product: CASSLGSSYEQYF.

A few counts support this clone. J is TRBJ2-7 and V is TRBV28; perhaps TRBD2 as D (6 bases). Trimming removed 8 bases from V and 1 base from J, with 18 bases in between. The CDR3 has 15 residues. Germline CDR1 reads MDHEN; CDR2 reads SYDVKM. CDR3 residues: CASSGRAGTSYEQYF. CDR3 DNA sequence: TGTGCCAGCTCCGGGAGAGCGGGTACGTCCTACGAGCAGTACTTC.

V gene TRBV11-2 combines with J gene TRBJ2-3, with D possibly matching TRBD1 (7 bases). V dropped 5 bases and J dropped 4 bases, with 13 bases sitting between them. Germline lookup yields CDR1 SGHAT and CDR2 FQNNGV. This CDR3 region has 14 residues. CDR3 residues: CASSVGGGADTQYF. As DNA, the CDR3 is TGTGCCAGCAGCGTAGGGGGCGGGGCAGATACGCAGTATTTT.

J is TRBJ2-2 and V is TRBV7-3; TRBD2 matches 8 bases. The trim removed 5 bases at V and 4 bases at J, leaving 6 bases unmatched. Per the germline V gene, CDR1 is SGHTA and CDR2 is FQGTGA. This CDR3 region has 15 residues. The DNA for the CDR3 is TGTGCCAGCAGCCCAACGGGGGGGCGCACCGGGGAGCTGTTTTTT. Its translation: CASSPTGGRTGELFF.

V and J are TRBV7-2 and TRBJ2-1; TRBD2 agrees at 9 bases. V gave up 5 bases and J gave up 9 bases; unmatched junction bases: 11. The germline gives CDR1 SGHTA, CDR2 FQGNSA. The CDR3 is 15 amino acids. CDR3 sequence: CASSPDSSGVGEQFF. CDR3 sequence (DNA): TGTGCCAGCAGCCCTGATTCTAGCGGGGTGGGTGAGCAGTTCTTC.

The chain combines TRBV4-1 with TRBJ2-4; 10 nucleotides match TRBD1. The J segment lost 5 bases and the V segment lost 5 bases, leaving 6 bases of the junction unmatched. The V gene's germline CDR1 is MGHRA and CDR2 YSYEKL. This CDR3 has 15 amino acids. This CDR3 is CASSIGQGGENIQYF. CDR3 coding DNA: TGCGCCAGCAGCATTGGACAGGGGGGGGAAAACATTCAGTACTTC.

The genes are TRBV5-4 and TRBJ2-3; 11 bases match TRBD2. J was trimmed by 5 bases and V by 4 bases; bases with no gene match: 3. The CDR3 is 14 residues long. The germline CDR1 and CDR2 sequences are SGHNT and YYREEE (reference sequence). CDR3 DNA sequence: TGTGCCAGCAGCGTAGCGGGAGGGGTAGATACGCAGTATTTT. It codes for CASSVAGGVDTQYF.

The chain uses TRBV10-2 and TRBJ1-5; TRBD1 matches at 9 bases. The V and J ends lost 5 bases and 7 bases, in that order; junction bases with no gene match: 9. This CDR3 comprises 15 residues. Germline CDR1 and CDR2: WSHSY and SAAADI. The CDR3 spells CASSLTGGENQPQHF. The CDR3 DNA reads TGCGCCAGCAGTTTAACAGGGGGCGAGAACCAGCCCCAGCATTTT.

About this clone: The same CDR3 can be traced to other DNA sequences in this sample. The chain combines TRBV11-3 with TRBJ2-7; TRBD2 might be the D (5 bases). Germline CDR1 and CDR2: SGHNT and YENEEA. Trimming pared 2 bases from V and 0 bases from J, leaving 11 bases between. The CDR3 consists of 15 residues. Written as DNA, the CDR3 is TGTGCCAGCAGCTTAAGCGGTGGGAGCTCCTACGAGCAGTACTTC. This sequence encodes CASSLSGGSSYEQYF.

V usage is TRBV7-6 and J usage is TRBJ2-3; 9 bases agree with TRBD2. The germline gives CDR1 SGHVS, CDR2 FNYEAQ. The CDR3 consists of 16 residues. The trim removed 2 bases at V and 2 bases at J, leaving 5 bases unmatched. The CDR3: CASSLIAGEYTDTQYF. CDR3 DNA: TGTGCCAGCAGCTTAATAGCGGGAGAGTACACAGATACGCAGTATTTT.

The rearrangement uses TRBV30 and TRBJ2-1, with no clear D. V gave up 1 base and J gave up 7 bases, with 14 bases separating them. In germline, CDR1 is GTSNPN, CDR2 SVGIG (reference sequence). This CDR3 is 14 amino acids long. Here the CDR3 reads CAWSALSSENEQFF. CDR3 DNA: TGTGCCTGGAGTGCACTCTCCAGCGAAAATGAGCAGTTCTTC.

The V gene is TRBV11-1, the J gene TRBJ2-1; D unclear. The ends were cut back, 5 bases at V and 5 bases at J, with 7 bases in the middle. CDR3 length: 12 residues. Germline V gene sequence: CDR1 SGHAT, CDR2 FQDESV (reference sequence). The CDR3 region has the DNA TGTGCCAGCAGCAAGCAAGACAATGAGCAGTTCTTC. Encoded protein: CASSKQDNEQFF.

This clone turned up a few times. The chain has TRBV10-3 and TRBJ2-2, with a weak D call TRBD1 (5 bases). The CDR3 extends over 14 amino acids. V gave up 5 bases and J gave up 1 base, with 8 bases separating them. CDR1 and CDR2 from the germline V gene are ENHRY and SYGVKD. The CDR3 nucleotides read TGTGCCATCAGTACACAGGTGAACACCGGGGAGCTGTTTTTT. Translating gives CAISTQVNTGELFF.

The CDR3 region is CASSLSRVVYGYTF. The CDR3 DNA reads as TGTGCCAGCAGTTTGAGCAGGGTGGTCTATGGCTACACCTTC. The V call is TRBV28, the J call TRBJ1-2, with a weak D call TRBD1 (5 bases). The length of the CDR3 is 14 residues. The V end was cut by 3 bases, the J end by 4 bases, with 12 bases between. CDR1 is MDHEN, CDR2 SYDVKM, per germline.

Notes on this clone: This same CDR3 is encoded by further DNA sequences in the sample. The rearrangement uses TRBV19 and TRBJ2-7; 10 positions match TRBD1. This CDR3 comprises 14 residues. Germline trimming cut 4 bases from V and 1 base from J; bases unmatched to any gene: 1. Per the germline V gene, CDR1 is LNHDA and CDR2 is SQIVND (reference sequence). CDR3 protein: CASSRDRGSYEQYF. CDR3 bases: TGTGCCAGTAGTAGGGACAGGGGTTCCTACGAGCAGTACTTC. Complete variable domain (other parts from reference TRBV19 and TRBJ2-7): DGGITQSPKYLFRKEGQNVTLSCEQNLNHDAMYWYRQDPGQGLRLIYYSQIVNDFQKGDIAEGYSVSREKKESFPLTVTSAQKNPTAFYLCASSRDRGSYEQYFGPGTRLTVT.

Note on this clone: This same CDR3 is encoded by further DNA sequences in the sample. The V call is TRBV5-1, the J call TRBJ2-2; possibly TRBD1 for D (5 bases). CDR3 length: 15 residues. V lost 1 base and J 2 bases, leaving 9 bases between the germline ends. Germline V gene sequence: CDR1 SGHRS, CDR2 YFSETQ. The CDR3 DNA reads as TGCGCCAGCAGCTTGCGTCAGGGAAACACCGGGGAGCTGTTTTTT. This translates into CASSLRQGNTGELFF. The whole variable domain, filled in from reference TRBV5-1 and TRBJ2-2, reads KAGVTQTPRYLIKTRGQQVTLSCSPISGHRSVSWYQQTPGQGLQFLFEYFSETQRNKGNFPGRFSGRQFSNSRSEMNVSTLELGDSALYLCASSLRQGNTGELFFGEGSRLTVL.

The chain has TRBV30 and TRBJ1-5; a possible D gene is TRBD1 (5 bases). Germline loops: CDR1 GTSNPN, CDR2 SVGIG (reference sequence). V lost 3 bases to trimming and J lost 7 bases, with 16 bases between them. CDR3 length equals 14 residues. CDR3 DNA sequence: TGTGCCTGGAGGGACACAGGCGCCGGGCAGCCCCAGCATTTT. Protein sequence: CAWRDTGAGQPQHF. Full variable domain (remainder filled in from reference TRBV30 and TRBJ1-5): SQTIHQWPATLVQPVGSPLSLECTVEGTSNPNLYWYRQAAGRGLQLLFYSVGIGQISSEVPQNLSASRPQDRQFILSSKKLLLSDSGFYLCAWRDTGAGQPQHFGDGTRLSIL.